The clone carrying this T cell receptor beta chain was seen many times. TCRdb reanalysed the RACE reads using MiXCR and keeps one entry per CDR3 protein. There are around 380,000 distinct CDR3 sequences in the sample; 4% to 5.5% occur only once, and 2% to 2.5% lies in the top ten. This specimen comes from a study of human T cells and chemical hapten exposure. Time point: patch test 1, 2 weeks after DPC sensitization. Regarding treatment: therapeutic diphenylcyclopropenone sensitization with weekly scalp DPC. Germline CDR1 reads MNHEY; CDR2 reads SMNVEV (reference sequence). Trimming pared 5 bases from V and 5 bases from J, leaving 16 bases between. CDR3 length equals 15 residues.

The sequences come from whole blood, collected in connection with sensitization to the hapten diphenylcyclopropenone (DPC). The V and J genes are TRBV27 and TRBJ2-1; either TRBD1 or TRBD2 may fit D (5 bases each). The receptor was isolated from a woman aged 45-65 years with alopecia areata. Some clones in this sample may be carry-over from other donors' samples. The CDR3, as DNA: TGTGCCAGCAGTATACGGACCCAGGGAGACAATGAGCAGTTCTTC. It translates to CASSIRTQGDNEQFF.